This TCR beta chain was captured in a study of blood T cell repertoires in COVID-19. The overall study: The United States, Italy and Spain provided the acute and convalescent COVID-19 samples. Sample material is recorded as cDNA or gDNA derived from T cells, B-cell-depleted T cells, or PBMCs.

There are 14 residues in the CDR3. Per the germline V gene, CDR1 is SGDLS and CDR2 is YYNGEE. Trimming took 4 bases from V and 6 from J; bases not matched to a gene: 7. Original data processing: Using reference gene primer amplification, nucleated cell counts were estimated. Sequencing was performed with immunoSEQ multiplex PCR; in TCRdb, only in-frame clones are kept and a portion is missing. V and J calls and clone size are copied from that table; D and trimming were computed from the DNA. Of under 15,000 clones in the sample, just over 85% were seen once. The rearrangement joins TRBV9 to TRBJ2-7, with 10 positions matching TRBD1. The sequenced sample was peripheral blood. The clonotype comes from a human donor in a cohort sampled during active COVID-19. The CDR3 reads CASSRRQGASEQYF. The CDR3 DNA sequence: TGTGCCAGCAGCCGCCGACAGGGGGCTAGCGAGCAGTACTTC.